This T cell receptor beta chain was retrieved from a study of OX40 agonist ivuxolimab in advanced cancers. Only in-frame clones appear in the TCRdb table, and some are missing; sequencing was by immunoSEQ multiplex PCR. The data show 70,000 or so clones, approximately 92% seen once. V lost 5 bases and J lost 4; bases outside the gene matches: 8. Germline V gives CDR1 MNHEY, CDR2 SVGAGI. This CDR3 region has 14 residues. This receptor was obtained from an adult with an advanced solid tumor such as melanoma, head and neck, liver or kidney cancer. The sample in question was CD4+ or CD8+ T cells sorted from blood, obtained in a trial of the OX40 agonist ivuxolimab. V usage is TRBV6-5 and J usage is TRBJ2-7; TRBD1 aligns across 7 bases. The CDR3 sequence is CASSPPGGSYEQYF. The CDR3 DNA reads TGTGCCAGCAGTCCCCCAGGGGGTTCATACGAGCAGTACTTC.